These 23 T cell receptor beta chains came from one sample sequenced in a study of blood T cell repertoires in COVID-19. TCRdb's table, derived via immunoSEQ multiplex PCR, lists solely in-frame clones and lacks some. Of some 120,000 clones listed, almost 85% are singletons. The material sequenced was peripheral blood. The receptor set was obtained from a woman in her 30s who had recovered from COVID-19.

This clone was picked up a small number of times. The chain employs TRBV25-1 and TRBJ2-6; weak D call: TRBD2 (5 bases). In germline, CDR1 is MGHDK, CDR2 SYGVNS. The CDR3 runs 16 residues. Deletions cut 4 bases from V and 0 bases from J, with 10 bases between. The CDR3 bases are TGTGCCAGCAGTGGAGGGTGGAGCTCTGGGGCCAACGTCCTGACTTTC. Amino acids: CASSGGWSSGANVLTF.

This chain joins TRBV25-1 and TRBJ2-3; 7 bases align to TRBD2. Germline loops: CDR1 MGHDK, CDR2 SYGVNS. V trimming: 2 bases; J trimming: 5 bases; junction bases outside the gene matches: 7. The CDR3 length is 15 residues. The CDR3 sequence: CASSERGGVGDTQYF. Here the CDR3 DNA reads TGTGCCAGCAGTGAACGGGGAGGGGTAGGAGATACGCAGTATTTT.

The gene calls are TRBV2 and TRBJ2-7; D gene uncertain. The germline V gene has CDR1 SNHLY and CDR2 FYNNEI. The ends were cut back, 7 bases at V and 6 bases at J, with 16 bases in the middle. CDR3 size: 13 residues. CDR3 region: CASMRDGLGEQYF. The CDR3 DNA is TGTGCCAGCATGCGAGACGGCCTAGGCGAGCAGTACTTC.

This chain connects TRBV5-1 to TRBJ2-2; 11 nucleotides align to TRBD2. Per germline, CDR1 SGHRS and CDR2 YFSETQ. V lost 3 bases and J lost 4; bases outside the gene matches: 5. The length of the CDR3 is 16 residues. Here the CDR3 reads CASSSGLADLTGELFF. In DNA form, the CDR3 reads TGCGCCAGCAGCTCGGGACTAGCGGACCTCACCGGGGAGCTGTTTTTT.

The CDR3 protein is CASSQVGLAVLTDTQYF. The CDR3 DNA reads as TGCGCCAGCAGCCAAGTTGGCCTAGCGGTCCTCACAGATACGCAGTATTTT. V and J are TRBV4-1 and TRBJ2-3, with 7 bases identical to TRBD2. V was pared by 1 base and J by 2 bases, with 9 bases of the junction left unmatched. The CDR3 is made up of 17 amino acids. The V gene's germline CDR1 is MGHRA and CDR2 YSYEKL.

The rearrangement links TRBV4-1 to TRBJ2-3; TRBD2 aligns across 7 bases. The V segment lost 0 bases and the J segment 6 bases; nucleotides outside the gene matches: 6. The CDR3 contains 15 residues. Germline assignment: CDR1 MGHRA and CDR2 YSYEKL. The CDR3 nucleotides read TGCGCCAGCAGCCAAGAAAGCGGGATGATGGATACGCAGTATTTT. The encoded protein is CASSQESGMMDTQYF.

This clone came up once. The chain links TRBV7-2 to TRBJ2-4; tentative D call: TRBD1 (5 bases). The CDR3 consists of 12 residues. Trimming shortened V by 2 bases and J by 9 bases, and 8 bases separated the two germline ends. Per germline, CDR1 SGHTA and CDR2 FQGNSA. The CDR3 sequence: CASSLQGRIQYF. The DNA of the CDR3 is TGTGCCAGCAGCTTACAGGGCCGCATTCAGTACTTC.

CDR3 in amino acids: CASSSERSRGNTEAFF. In DNA form, the CDR3 reads TGTGCCAGCAGCTCAGAGCGGTCACGGGGGAACACTGAAGCTTTCTTT. This rearrangement joins TRBV7-9 to TRBJ1-1; the D is unclear. Trimming stripped 4 bases from V and 1 base from J, with 16 bases between. This CDR3 has 16 amino acids. Germline lookup yields CDR1 SEHNR and CDR2 FQNEAQ (reference sequence).

V and J are TRBV7-3 and TRBJ2-3; TRBD1 matches at 8 bases. The CDR3 runs to 15 residues. The germline CDR1 and CDR2 sequences are SGHTA and FQGTGA. The junction had 6 bases not matched to a gene; V was cut back by 0 bases and J by 7 bases. CDR3 DNA sequence: TGTGCCAGCAGCTTAACGTCGGGGGACAGGAATACGCAGTATTTT. The encoded protein is CASSLTSGDRNTQYF.

The rearrangement joins TRBV24-1 to TRBJ2-1, with 9 bases aligning to TRBD1. The length of the CDR3 is 15 residues. Germline-derived CDR1 and CDR2 are KGHDR and SFDVKD. V lost 4 bases, J lost 8 bases, and 8 bases stayed unmatched. CDR3 nucleotides: TGTGCCACCAGTGACCCGGGACAGGGTAGCGATGAGCAGTTCTTC. This gives the protein CATSDPGQGSDEQFF.

The chain recombines TRBV29-1 with TRBJ2-2; TRBD2 matches at 10 bases. CDR3 size: 19 residues. Germline loops: CDR1 SQVTM, CDR2 ANQGSEA. Trimming took 7 bases from V and 4 from J; bases not matched to a gene: 21. The CDR3 DNA reads as TGCAGCGCACTCACTAGCGGGGTAGTTCCGAGTCGGGGCACCGGGGAGCTGTTTTTT. This translates into CSALTSGVVPSRGTGELFF.

In its sample, this clone was seen once. This chain uses TRBV7-2 with TRBJ2-2, with D tentatively TRBD2 (6 bases). The V end was cut by 4 bases, the J end by 5 bases, with 14 bases between. The CDR3 is 15 residues long. Germline V gives CDR1 SGHTA, CDR2 FQGNSA. Here the CDR3 DNA reads TGTGCCAGCAGCTCCGGGACTCCGAGGACCGGGGAGCTGTTTTTT. Translation: CASSSGTPRTGELFF.

V and J are TRBV12-3 or TRBV12-4 and TRBJ2-2, with TRBD2 identical over 7 bases. The V and J ends lost 6 bases and 7 bases, in that order; junction bases with no gene match: 5. This CDR3 is built from 13 residues. CDR3 coding DNA: TGTGCCAGCAGATTACTAGCGAGCGGGGAGCTGTTTTTT. Protein sequence: CASRLLASGELFF.

CDR3 sequence (DNA): TGTGCCAGTAGTAAGGGAGTAGGGCCCCAGCATTTT. Translated, it gives CASSKGVGPQHF. The chain couples TRBV19 to TRBJ1-5; D call uncertain. The CDR3 is made up of 12 amino acids. The V and J ends lost 4 bases and 9 bases respectively, with 10 bases between them. Germline V gene lookup returns CDR1 LNHDA and CDR2 SQIVND (reference sequence).

V is TRBV2 and J is TRBJ1-5; 9 nucleotides align to TRBD1. V lost 8 bases, J lost 2 bases, and 7 bases stayed unmatched. Looked up from germline, CDR1 is SNHLY and CDR2 is FYNNEI. The CDR3 is made up of 15 amino acids. The CDR3 DNA reads as TGTGCCAGCCGGGACAGGGAAGATGGCAATCAGCCCCAGCATTTT. Translation gives CASRDREDGNQPQHF.

This chain links TRBV21-1 with TRBJ1-3; TRBD1 reflects the table's D call only, with no check against the DNA. TRBV21-1 is deemed a pseudogene. This CDR3 is built from 19 residues. DNA for the CDR3: TGTGCCAGCAGCCCACGATTGAACAGGGCCATTAGCTCTGGAAACACCATATATTTT. It specifies CASSPRLNRAISSGNTIYF.

The J gene is TRBJ2-7, the V gene TRBV15; perhaps TRBD1 as D (5 bases). The CDR3 spans 14 residues. Trimming stripped 1 base from V and 6 bases from J, with 13 bases between. Germline CDR1 is LNHNV and CDR2 is YYDKDF (reference sequence). This chain's CDR3 is CATSRAKGQGEQYF. In DNA form, the CDR3 reads TGTGCCACCAGCAGAGCCAAGGGCCAGGGCGAGCAGTACTTC.

The chain is built from TRBV29-1 and TRBJ1-2; TRBD1 matches 7 bases. This CDR3 comprises 11 residues. Germline V gene data show CDR1 as SQVTM and CDR2 as ANQGSEA. The V gene end was trimmed by 7 bases and the J gene end by 8 bases; junction bases not matched to a gene: 7. The CDR3 loop reads CSDGQAAGYTF. CDR3 nucleotides: TGCAGCGACGGACAGGCGGCCGGCTACACCTTC.

This rearrangement joins TRBV5-1 to TRBJ2-1; 8 bases map to TRBD2. Germline lookup yields CDR1 SGHRS and CDR2 YFSETQ. Trimming removed 2 bases from V and 5 bases from J; junction bases left unmatched: 9. This CDR3 spans 16 amino acids. CDR3 in DNA: TGCGCCAGCAGCTTAGAGAGGGCGGGAGGCCACAATGAGCAGTTCTTC. Protein sequence: CASSLERAGGHNEQFF.

The V gene is TRBV6-5, the J gene TRBJ1-5; 7 bases line up with TRBD1. With 4 bases clipped from V and 2 bases from J, the junction kept 5 bases outside the gene matches. This CDR3 is built from 15 residues. Germline lookup yields CDR1 MNHEY and CDR2 SVGAGI. The CDR3 loop reads CASSSQGLRNQPQHF. The CDR3 coding sequence is TGTGCCAGCAGTTCACAGGGGCTTCGCAATCAGCCCCAGCATTTT.

This clone is a singleton in its sample. The V gene is TRBV3-1 (or the pseudogene TRBV3-2), the J gene TRBJ2-7; D remains ambiguous. Germline V lookup: CDR1 LGHDT, CDR2 YNNKEL (reference sequence). CDR3 size: 12 residues. V was pared by 1 base and J by 7 bases, with 8 bases between. Here the CDR3 DNA reads TGTGCCAGCAGCCAAGCCCGGAGTGAGCAGTACTTC. The encoded protein is CASSQARSEQYF.

The chain joins TRBV30 to TRBJ1-1; D is unclear. The CDR3 runs 12 residues. V was clipped by 2 bases and J by 6 bases, with 10 bases between them. CDR1 is GTSNPN, CDR2 SVGIG, per germline (reference sequence). The CDR3 DNA reads as TGTGCCTGGAGTTTCCGAGGTTCTGAAGCTTTCTTT. This translates into CAWSFRGSEAFF.

The chain employs TRBV2 and TRBJ2-3; D might be TRBD2 (6 bases). Germline assignment: CDR1 SNHLY and CDR2 FYNNEI. There are 13 residues in the CDR3. Trimming cost V 8 bases and J 2 bases, with 11 bases left between them. The CDR3 nucleotides read TGTGCCAGCCTTAGGGAGGCCACAGATACGCAGTATTTT. Amino acid sequence: CASLREATDTQYF.